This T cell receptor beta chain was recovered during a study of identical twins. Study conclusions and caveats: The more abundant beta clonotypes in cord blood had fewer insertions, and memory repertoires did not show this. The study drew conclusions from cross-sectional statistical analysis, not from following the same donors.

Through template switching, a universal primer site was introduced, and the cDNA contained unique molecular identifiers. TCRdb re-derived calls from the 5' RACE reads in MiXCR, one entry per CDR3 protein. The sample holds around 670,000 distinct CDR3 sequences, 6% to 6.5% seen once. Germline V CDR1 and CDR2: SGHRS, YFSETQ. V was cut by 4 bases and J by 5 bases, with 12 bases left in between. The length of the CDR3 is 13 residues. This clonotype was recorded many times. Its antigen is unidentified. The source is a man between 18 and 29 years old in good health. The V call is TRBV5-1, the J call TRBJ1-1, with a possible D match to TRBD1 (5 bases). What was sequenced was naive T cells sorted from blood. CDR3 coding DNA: TGCGCCAGCAGCGTCCAGGGATATACTGAAGCTTTCTTT. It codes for CASSVQGYTEAFF.